The sample holds many counts of the clone carrying this T cell receptor beta chain. TCRdb recomputed calls from the 5' RACE reads with MiXCR, one row per CDR3 protein. This sample yields more than 95,000 distinct CDR3 sequences, of which around 7.7% are seen a single time; 2% to 3% belongs to the top ten. V lost 6 bases and J lost 3, with 9 bases in between. The CDR3 has 12 amino acids. The V gene's germline CDR1 is SNHLY and CDR2 FYNNEI. The sample is drawn from a study of T cells after yellow fever vaccination. The sample was CD4+ T cells sorted from PBMCs, taken 10 to 11 days after the first yellow fever vaccination. This sequence originates from a man younger than 30 who received the YFV17D yellow fever vaccine. The chain couples TRBV2 to TRBJ2-7; possible D gene TRBD2, 5 bases. CDR3 protein: CASRGSGYEQYF. CDR3 in DNA: TGTGCCAGCAGGGGGAGCGGCTACGAGCAGTACTTC.